The rows below give T cell receptor beta chains drawn from one sample of a study of T cells after yellow fever vaccination. TCRdb processed the 5' RACE reads anew with MiXCR; each CDR3 protein has one entry. The sample lists about 340,000 distinct CDR3 sequences; 3% to 4.5% were seen once. The sequences come from PBMCs, collected 5 days after the yellow fever booster vaccination. The receptor source for this set is a young man who received the YFV17D yellow fever vaccine. CDR3s include the opening cysteine and the closing phenylalanine or tryptophan. A D gene is named only where the DNA matches it firmly. Size is omitted from some rows. Given values are once, few, many or a class for expanded clones.

v_call	clone_size	d_call	j_call	cdr3_nt	cdr3_aa
TRBV5-1	few	TRBD1	TRBJ2-1	TGCGCCAGCAGCGTGGGACAGTCTACCTACAATGAGCAGTTCTTC	CASSVGQSTYNEQFF
TRBV20-1	-	-	TRBJ1-5	TGCAGTGCTAGAGACGGGTACAATCAGCCCCAGCATTTT	CSARDGYNQPQHF
TRBV7-9	-	TRBD1	TRBJ1-6	TGTGCCAGCAGCGGACAGGGACGTGGTAGTAATTCACCCCTCCACTTT	CASSGQGRGSNSPLHF
TRBV29-1	-	TRBD1	TRBJ2-7	TGCAGCGTTGGGGAAGACAGGGTTATCTACTACGAGCAGTACTTC	CSVGEDRVIYYEQYF
TRBV5-1	few	TRBD1	TRBJ2-3	TGCGCCAGCAGCGGGGGACAGAAGAGCACAGATACGCAGTATTTT	CASSGGQKSTDTQYF
TRBV25-1	few	TRBD1	TRBJ1-2	TGTGCCAGCATCGGGCCCACCGGGACAGGGGGCATTTATAACTATGGCTACACCTTC	CASIGPTGTGGIYNYGYTF
TRBV6-1	-	-	TRBJ2-2	TGTGCCGTCCTCGGACGATCCCCGAACACCGGGGAGCTGTTTTTT	CAVLGRSPNTGELFF
TRBV6-1	-	TRBD1	TRBJ1-4	TGTGCCGGGTCCACAGGGGCAACTAATGAAAAACTGTTTTTT	CAGSTGATNEKLFF
TRBV28	-	-	TRBJ1-2	TGTGCCAGCAGTGGCGGGACTGGAGCTAACTATGGCTACACCTTC	CASSGGTGANYGYTF
TRBV29-1	few	-	TRBJ1-5	TGCAGCGTAGTTGACAGGCCGCCGGGTCAGCCCCAGCATTTT	CSVVDRPPGQPQHF
TRBV4-1	-	-	TRBJ2-1	TGCGCCAGCAGCCAAGACGGTCTCCTGGACTATGAGCAGTTCTTC	CASSQDGLLDYEQFF
TRBV28	many	-	TRBJ2-2	TGTGCCAGCAGACCGGGACAGAACACCGGGGAGCTGTTTTTT	CASRPGQNTGELFF
TRBV5-1	few	-	TRBJ1-1	TGCGCCAGCAGCTTTTCTTTGGCGGGTTCCATGAACACTGAAGCTTTCTTT	CASSFSLAGSMNTEAFF
TRBV7-3	many	-	TRBJ2-3	TGTGCCAGCAGCGTCCAGGGGGGCGGGGGAGATACGCAGTATTTT	CASSVQGGGGDTQYF
TRBV20-1	-	-	TRBJ2-5	TGCAGTGCTAGTTCAGCTCCTGAGACCCAGTACTTC	CSASSAPETQYF
TRBV4-1	-	-	TRBJ2-5	TGCGCCAGCAGCCAAGGCCGGCTAGATCGAGAGACCCAGTACTTC	CASSQGRLDRETQYF
TRBV6-2/TRBV6-3	few	-	TRBJ2-2	TGTGCCAGCAGGTCGGGGGAGCTGTTTTTT	CASRSGELFF
TRBV6-1	many	-	TRBJ2-5	TGTGCCAGCAGTGGGCAGGTCCAAGAGACCCAGTACTTC	CASSGQVQETQYF
TRBV5-1	many	-	TRBJ1-2	TGCGCCAGCAGCTTGGGTGTCTGGGAAAATGGCTACACCTTC	CASSLGVWENGYTF
TRBV19	many	-	TRBJ1-1	TGTGCCAGTAGTTTGTTGCCAGGGTATACTGAAGCTTTCTTT	CASSLLPGYTEAFF
TRBV12-3/TRBV12-4	many	TRBD1	TRBJ2-5	TGTGCCAGCAGTTCGGGACAGGGGGCTACCCAGTACTTC	CASSSGQGATQYF
TRBV4-3	many	TRBD2	TRBJ2-3	TGCGCCAGCAGCCAAGATACAGGGTACCGGGGGGGCTCATTGGATACGCAGTATTTT	CASSQDTGYRGGSLDTQYF
TRBV7-9	few	TRBD1	TRBJ1-5	TGTGCCAGCAGCTTAGCTACAGGGGGCAATCAGCCCCAGCATTTT	CASSLATGGNQPQHF
TRBV7-2	many	-	TRBJ2-7	TGTGCCAGCAGCTTCCACCTTACTGGACTGTTGAGCTCCTACGAGCAGTACTTC	CASSFHLTGLLSSYEQYF
TRBV2	-	TRBD1	TRBJ1-5	TGTGCCAGCAGTACAGGGGCGGTTCAGCCCCAGCATTTT	CASSTGAVQPQHF
TRBV28	many	-	TRBJ2-1	TGTGCCAGCAGTTTAGGAAGGGACCCTTACAATGAGCAGTTCTTC	CASSLGRDPYNEQFF
TRBV7-2	many	-	TRBJ2-5	TGTGCCAGCACCCCCGACAGGCAAGAGACCCAGTACTTC	CASTPDRQETQYF
TRBV7-9	few	-	TRBJ2-7	TGTGCCAGCAGCTTCCACAGGGCCTCCTACGAGCAGTACTTC	CASSFHRASYEQYF
TRBV18	-	-	TRBJ1-2	TGTGCCAGCTCACCAAGTATAGGGAACTATGGCTACACCTTC	CASSPSIGNYGYTF
TRBV5-6	-	-	TRBJ2-3	TGTGCCAGCAGCTTGGTGGAGGGGAGCACAGATACGCAGTATTTT	CASSLVEGSTDTQYF
TRBV20-1	many	TRBD2	TRBJ2-2	TGCAGTGCTCTTCTAGCGGGGGGGCCGAACGGGGAGCTGTTTTTT	CSALLAGGPNGELFF
TRBV5-1	many	-	TRBJ2-1	TGCGCCAGCAGTGGGTTTAGCTCCTACAATGAGCAGTTCTTC	CASSGFSSYNEQFF
TRBV10-3	many	TRBD1	TRBJ2-1	TGTGCCATCAGTGCCGGGACAGGGTTATACAATGAGCAGTTCTTC	CAISAGTGLYNEQFF